This T cell receptor beta chain was obtained from a study of T cell repertoires in cytomegalovirus infection. For the study at large: From public TCR beta signatures came an indication of both CMV infection and matching HLA type.

This clonotype was detected only a few times. V was trimmed by 10 bases and J by 2 bases, leaving 17 bases between them. The CDR3 is 14 amino acids. Looked up from germline, CDR1 is SGHTA and CDR2 is FQGNSA. TCRdb redid the calling of the reads with MiXCR, one entry per CDR3 protein. The profile covers 200,000 to 250,000 distinct CDR3 sequences, with 6% to 8% appearing a single time and 5.5% to 8% taken by the ten largest. The specimen sequenced was PBMCs. This sequence originates from a human donor in good health (CMV status not recorded). Some clones in this sample may be carry-over from other donors' samples. The chain combines TRBV7-2 with TRBJ1-2; D is possibly TRBD1 (5 bases). CDR3 protein: CAINWGGRNYGYTF. The DNA of the CDR3 is TGTGCCATCAACTGGGGGGGACGCAACTATGGCTACACCTTC. The full variable domain, rest sourced from reference TRBV7-2 and TRBJ1-2, is GAGVSQSPSNKVTEKGKDVELRCDPISGHTALYWYRQSLGQGLEFLIYFQGNSAPDKSGLPSDRFSAERTGGSVSTLTIQRTQQEDSAVYLCAINWGGRNYGYTFGSGTRLTVV.